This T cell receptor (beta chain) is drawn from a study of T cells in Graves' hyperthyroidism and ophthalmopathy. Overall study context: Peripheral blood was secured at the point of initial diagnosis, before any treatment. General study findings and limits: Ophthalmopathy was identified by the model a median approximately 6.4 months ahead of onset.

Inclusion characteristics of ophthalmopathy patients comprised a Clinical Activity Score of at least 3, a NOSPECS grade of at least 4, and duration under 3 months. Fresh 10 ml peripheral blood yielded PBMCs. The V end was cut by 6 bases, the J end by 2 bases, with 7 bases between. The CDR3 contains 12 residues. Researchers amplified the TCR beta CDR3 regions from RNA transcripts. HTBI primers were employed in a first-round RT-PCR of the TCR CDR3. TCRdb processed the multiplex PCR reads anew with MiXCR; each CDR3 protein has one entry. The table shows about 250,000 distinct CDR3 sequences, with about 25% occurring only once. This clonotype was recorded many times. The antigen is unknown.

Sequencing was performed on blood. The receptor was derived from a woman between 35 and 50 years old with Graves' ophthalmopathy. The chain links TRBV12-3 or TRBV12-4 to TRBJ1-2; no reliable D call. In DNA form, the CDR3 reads TGTGCCAGCAGCGTACAGAACTATGGCTACACCTTC. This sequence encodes CASSVQNYGYTF.